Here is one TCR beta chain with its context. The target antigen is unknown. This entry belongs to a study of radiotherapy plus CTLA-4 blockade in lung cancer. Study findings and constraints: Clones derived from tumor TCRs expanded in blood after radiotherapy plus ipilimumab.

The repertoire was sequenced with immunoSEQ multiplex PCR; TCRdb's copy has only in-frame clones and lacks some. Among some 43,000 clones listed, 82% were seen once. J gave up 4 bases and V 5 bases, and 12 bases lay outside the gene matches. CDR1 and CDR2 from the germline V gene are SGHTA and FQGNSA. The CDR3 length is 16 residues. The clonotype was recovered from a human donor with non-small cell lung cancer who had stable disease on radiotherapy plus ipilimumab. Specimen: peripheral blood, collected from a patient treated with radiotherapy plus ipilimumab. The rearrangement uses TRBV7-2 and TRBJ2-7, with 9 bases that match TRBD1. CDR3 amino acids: CASSPDLGQGSYEQYF. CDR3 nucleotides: TGTGCCAGCAGCCCCGACCTAGGACAGGGGAGTTACGAGCAGTACTTC.